These 14 T cell receptor beta chains originate from one sample sequenced in a study of T cell repertoires in cytomegalovirus infection. TCRdb called the reads again in MiXCR, with one record for every CDR3 protein. The table lists approximately 71,000 distinct CDR3 sequences, 20% of them singletons. Their recognized antigens are unknown. The input for sequencing was CD8+ T cells from cultured PBMCs, taken from culture after CMV antigen stimulation. These receptors were taken from a human donor in good health (CMV status not recorded). Some clones in this sample may be carry-over from other donors' samples.

The CDR3 sequence is CASRTRDSKTYGSPLHF. The CDR3 DNA follows: TGTGCCAGCAGAACGCGGGACAGCAAAACATATGGTTCACCCCTCCACTTT. The chain carries TRBV6-5 and TRBJ1-6; TRBD1 aligns across 7 bases. Trimming cost V 6 bases and J 9 bases; bases outside gene matches: 17. CDR3 size: 17 residues. Germline CDR1 and CDR2: MNHEY and SVGAGI.

In DNA form, the CDR3 reads TGTGCCAGCAGCTTAGCCGACAGCTTATCCTACGAGCAGTACTTC. Amino acid sequence: CASSLADSLSYEQYF. This sequence joins TRBV7-2 and TRBJ2-7; weak D call: TRBD1 (5 bases). The CDR3 spans 15 residues. Germline V lookup: CDR1 SGHTA, CDR2 FQGNSA. The V end was cut by 0 bases, the J end by 1 base, with 10 bases between.

V usage is TRBV19 and J usage is TRBJ2-5, with D perhaps matching TRBD2 (5 bases). Germline CDR1 LNHDA, CDR2 SQIVND (reference sequence). The CDR3 runs 14 residues. V gave up 1 base and J gave up 5 bases, with 11 bases separating them. The CDR3 here is CASSIGGRRETQYF. Here the CDR3 DNA reads TGTGCCAGTAGTATAGGCGGGCGGAGGGAGACCCAGTACTTC.

This clonotype has just a few counts. V is TRBV28 and J is TRBJ1-5; TRBD1 aligns across 7 bases. The length of the CDR3 is 13 residues. Germline values: CDR1 MDHEN, CDR2 SYDVKM. The junction had 5 bases not matched to a gene; V was cut back by 6 bases and J by 6 bases. CDR3: CASSTGDPQPQHF. As DNA, the CDR3 is TGTGCCAGCAGCACAGGGGATCCTCAGCCCCAGCATTTT.

The V gene is TRBV12-3 or TRBV12-4, the J gene TRBJ2-3; D is unresolved. This CDR3 spans 12 amino acids. The V end was cut by 2 bases, the J end by 4 bases, with 4 bases between. CDR3 coding DNA: TGTGCCAGCAGTTTAAGCGCAGATACGCAGTATTTT. It is translated as CASSLSADTQYF.

The chain is built from TRBV4-1 and TRBJ1-1; no reliable D call. Trimming took 2 bases from V and 0 from J, leaving 13 bases between them. This CDR3 has 16 residues. Germline CDR1 reads MGHRA; CDR2 reads YSYEKL. CDR3 loop: CASSQQSGQMNTEAFF. The CDR3 DNA follows: TGCGCCAGCAGCCAACAGAGCGGCCAGATGAACACTGAAGCTTTCTTT.

In its sample, this clonotype was seen a few times. V is TRBV6-2 or TRBV6-3 and J is TRBJ2-5; a possible D gene is TRBD2 (5 bases). Germline-derived CDR1 and CDR2 are MNHEY and SVGEGT. The CDR3 covers 14 residues. V was cut by 2 bases and J by 3 bases, with 10 bases left in between. In nucleotides, the CDR3 is TGTGCCAGCAGTTACCCACTAGACGAAGAGACCCAGTACTTC. Its protein product is CASSYPLDEETQYF.

This clonotype occurred once. V usage is TRBV6-2 or TRBV6-3 and J usage is TRBJ2-1; D possibly uses TRBD1 or TRBD2 (6 bases each). Trimming cost V 0 bases and J 6 bases, with 15 bases left between them. Germline lookup yields CDR1 MNHEY and CDR2 SVGEGT. This CDR3 spans 16 amino acids. In nucleotides, the CDR3 is TGTGCCAGCAGTTACTCGAGTCGGGGGCCACCCAATGAGCAGTTCTTC. Amino acid sequence: CASSYSSRGPPNEQFF.

This clonotype showed up just a few times. The genes are TRBV6-5 and TRBJ1-5; no clear D. CDR1 and CDR2 from the germline V gene are MNHEY and SVGAGI. CDR3 length: 13 amino acids. Trimming removed 0 bases at V and 6 bases at J, with 6 bases between. The CDR3 here is CASSYSWSQPQHF. DNA of the CDR3: TGTGCCAGCAGTTACTCTTGGAGTCAGCCCCAGCATTTT.

This clonotype was found a few times. The chain couples TRBV14 to TRBJ2-2; no definite D call. The V end lost 2 bases, the J end lost 7 bases, and 8 bases lay between the germline ends. The CDR3 consists of 13 residues. The germline gives CDR1 SGHDN, CDR2 FVKESK. CDR3 loop: CASSQFQNGELFF. The CDR3 region has the DNA TGTGCCAGCAGCCAATTCCAGAACGGGGAGCTGTTTTTT.

The CDR3 DNA reads as TGTGCCAGCAGCCCCCCCGCAGGGGGTGAGGAAGCTTTCTTT. Its protein product is CASSPPAGGEEAFF. The chain has TRBV7-9 and TRBJ1-1; 7 bases are shared with TRBD1. CDR3 length: 14 amino acids. The germline gives CDR1 SEHNR, CDR2 FQNEAQ (reference sequence). J was trimmed by 8 bases and V by 5 bases; bases with no gene match: 11. Filled out from reference TRBV7-9 and TRBJ1-1, the complete variable domain reads DTGVSQNPRHKITKRGQNVTFRCDPISEHNRLYWYRQTLGQGPEFLTYFQNEAQLEKSRLLSDRFSAERPKGSFSTLEIQRTEQGDSAMYLCASSPPAGGEEAFFGQGTRLTVV.

This clonotype showed up just a few times. V gene TRBV7-2 combines with J gene TRBJ2-3; TRBD2 is a possible D gene (6 bases). Germline-derived CDR1 and CDR2 are SGHTA and FQGNSA. Trimming pared 1 base from V and 2 bases from J, leaving 13 bases between. The CDR3 spans 16 residues. The CDR3 is CASSLVPGLPTDTQYF. The CDR3 region has the DNA TGTGCCAGCAGCTTAGTTCCGGGACTTCCCACAGATACGCAGTATTTT.

This chain uses TRBV11-2 with TRBJ2-7; tentatively, D is TRBD2 (6 bases). In germline, CDR1 is SGHAT, CDR2 FQNNGV. CDR3 length: 16 residues. V gave up 6 bases and J gave up 2 bases, with 20 bases separating them. In DNA form, the CDR3 reads TGTGCCAGCAGGTCTGGGGCGGGGCTCACCACCTACGAGCAGTACTTC. Translated: CASRSGAGLTTYEQYF.

The count of this clonotype is one. The rearrangement uses TRBV7-9 and TRBJ2-5; 7 positions agree with TRBD1. In germline, CDR1 is SEHNR, CDR2 FQNEAQ (reference sequence). The CDR3 is made up of 15 amino acids. Losses at the gene ends were 5 bases for V and 3 bases for J; bases not matched to a gene: 9. The CDR3 DNA reads as TGTGCCAGCAGCCCCCGATCCGACAGGGAAGAGACCCAGTACTTC. Translation gives CASSPRSDREETQYF.